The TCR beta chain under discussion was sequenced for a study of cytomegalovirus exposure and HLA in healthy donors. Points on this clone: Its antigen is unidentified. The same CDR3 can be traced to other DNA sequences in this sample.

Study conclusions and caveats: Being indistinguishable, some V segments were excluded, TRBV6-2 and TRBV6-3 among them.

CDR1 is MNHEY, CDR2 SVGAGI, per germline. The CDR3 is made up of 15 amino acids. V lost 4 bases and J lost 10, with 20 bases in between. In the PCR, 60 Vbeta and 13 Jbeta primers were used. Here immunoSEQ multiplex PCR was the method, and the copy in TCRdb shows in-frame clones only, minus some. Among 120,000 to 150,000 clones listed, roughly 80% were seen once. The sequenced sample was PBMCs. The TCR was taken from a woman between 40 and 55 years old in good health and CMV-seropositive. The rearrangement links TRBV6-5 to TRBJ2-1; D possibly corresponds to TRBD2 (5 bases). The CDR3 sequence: CASSSPLAPLNEQFF. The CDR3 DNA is TGTGCCAGCAGTTCTCCCCTAGCCCCCTTGAACGAGCAGTTCTTC.